Listed below are T cell receptor beta chains from one sample, sequenced in a study of response to subunit inactivated influenza vaccine. TCRdb re-called the RT-PCR reads through MiXCR, storing one row per CDR3 protein. The table has roughly 700,000 distinct CDR3 sequences, approximately 15% seen once. The sample in question was PBMCs from blood, obtained 11 to 12 days after vaccination. These TCRs come from a man aged 45-65 years who received an inactivated influenza vaccine. Each CDR3 is given without its conserved first and last residue.

V gene,J gene,CDR3 protein
TRBV12-3/TRBV12-4,TRBJ1-2,ASSLSTAANYGYT
TRBV5-1,TRBJ1-1,ASSRDPDTEAF
TRBV5-1,TRBJ2-7,ASSLGQKLYEQY
TRBV25-1,TRBJ2-5,ASSEGLAGGPSETQY
TRBV20-1,TRBJ1-1,SAIPRRTEAF
TRBV7-9,TRBJ2-3,ASSLARGGDTQY
TRBV20-1,TRBJ1-1,SASLGKSEAF
TRBV27,TRBJ2-7,ASSLFGALSYEQY
TRBV20-1,TRBJ2-3,SARTSGSGDTQY
TRBV10-3,TRBJ2-6,AIRGTSGGAYGANVLT
TRBV7-6,TRBJ1-6,ASSSTGSGQSPLH
TRBV7-9,TRBJ1-4,ASSFSQGIDEKLF
TRBV27,TRBJ2-5,ASSFRGGREETQY
TRBV7-9,TRBJ2-1,ASSPGVSYNEQF
TRBV7-9,TRBJ2-7,ASAQFRDRSYEQY
TRBV6-2/TRBV6-3,TRBJ2-7,ASITSGRSSDEQY
TRBV20-1,TRBJ2-7,SARQTGGEQY
TRBV28,TRBJ2-3,ASRPGTGGADTQY
TRBV29-1,TRBJ2-5,SVELGPETQY
TRBV4-3,TRBJ2-7,ASSQMGWVGDEQY
TRBV6-1,TRBJ2-2,ASRNHRANTGELF
TRBV29-1,TRBJ2-1,SVVAGGSYNEQF
TRBV6-5,TRBJ2-2,ASSYPGLAAGELF
TRBV12-3/TRBV12-4,TRBJ2-2,ASSLAYGTGELF
TRBV25-1,TRBJ2-7,ASSEKGVSPREQY
TRBV27,TRBJ1-4,ASSLSTGGAEKLF
TRBV5-1,TRBJ1-5,ASSLTGMGQPQH
TRBV11-2,TRBJ2-3,ASSLSRTSGRRTDTQY
TRBV12-3/TRBV12-4,TRBJ2-1,ASSFFFSGGGVGNEQF
TRBV2,TRBJ2-3,ASGEQTGGTQY
TRBV5-6,TRBJ2-7,ASSYGTSAYEQY
TRBV20-1,TRBJ1-6,SAGITGEQNSPLH
TRBV20-1,TRBJ2-3,SARRWGLAGAGTQY
TRBV20-1,TRBJ2-3,SARWETGGMTDTQY
TRBV11-2,TRBJ2-7,ASSLVSQTLAGGPFEQY
TRBV10-3,TRBJ2-1,AIGGLADSSYNEQF
TRBV29-1,TRBJ1-2,SVAVRDNYGYT
TRBV2,TRBJ2-7,ASSGTGGAYEQY
TRBV9,TRBJ2-6,ASSDRQGAGANVLT
TRBV7-3,TRBJ2-2,ASSLNPAVNTGELF
TRBV27,TRBJ2-1,ASSLLASVAGGSYNEQF
TRBV7-8,TRBJ1-3,ASSLSTGAGNTIY
TRBV6-1,TRBJ2-2,ASRTTSGANTGELF
TRBV12-3/TRBV12-4,TRBJ2-2,ASSSSLINVRELF
TRBV4-2,TRBJ2-3,ASSQAHGSGGAGDTQY
TRBV4-1,TRBJ2-7,ASSQAWAGSSYEQY
TRBV2,TRBJ2-7,ASSEVVGNDEQY
TRBV20-1,TRBJ2-1,SASFPLAGLYNEQF
TRBV10-3,TRBJ2-7,AISEDDHSYEQY
TRBV12-3/TRBV12-4,TRBJ1-4,ASSGQQGGGREKLF
TRBV29-1,TRBJ1-1,SGRASKARTEAF
TRBV11-2,TRBJ1-2,ASSDPTGGRIYGYT
TRBV10-3,TRBJ2-5,AISESRPLQETQY